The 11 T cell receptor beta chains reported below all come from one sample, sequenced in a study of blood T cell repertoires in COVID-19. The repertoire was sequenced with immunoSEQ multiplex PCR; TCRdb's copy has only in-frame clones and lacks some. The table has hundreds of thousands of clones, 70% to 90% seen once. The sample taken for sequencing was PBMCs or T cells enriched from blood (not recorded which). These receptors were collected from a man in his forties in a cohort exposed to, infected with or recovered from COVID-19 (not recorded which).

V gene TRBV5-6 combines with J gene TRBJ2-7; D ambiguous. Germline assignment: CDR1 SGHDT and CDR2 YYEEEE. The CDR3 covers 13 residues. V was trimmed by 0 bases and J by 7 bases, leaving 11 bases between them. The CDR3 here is CASSLAVKEEQYF. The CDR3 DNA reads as TGTGCCAGCAGCTTGGCCGTCAAAGAGGAGCAGTACTTC.

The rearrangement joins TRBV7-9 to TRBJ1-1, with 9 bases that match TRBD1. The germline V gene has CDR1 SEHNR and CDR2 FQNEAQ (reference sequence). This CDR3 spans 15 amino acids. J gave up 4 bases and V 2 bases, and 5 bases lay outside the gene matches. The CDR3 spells CASSLRTGGGTEAFF. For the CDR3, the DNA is TGTGCCAGCAGCTTAAGAACAGGGGGCGGCACTGAAGCTTTCTTT.

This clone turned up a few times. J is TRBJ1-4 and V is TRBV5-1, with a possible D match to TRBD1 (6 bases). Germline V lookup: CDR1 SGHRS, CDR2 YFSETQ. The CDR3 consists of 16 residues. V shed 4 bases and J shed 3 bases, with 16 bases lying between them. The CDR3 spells CASSRGQQGANEKLFF. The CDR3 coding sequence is TGCGCCAGCAGCCGAGGACAGCAGGGAGCTAATGAAAAACTGTTTTTT.

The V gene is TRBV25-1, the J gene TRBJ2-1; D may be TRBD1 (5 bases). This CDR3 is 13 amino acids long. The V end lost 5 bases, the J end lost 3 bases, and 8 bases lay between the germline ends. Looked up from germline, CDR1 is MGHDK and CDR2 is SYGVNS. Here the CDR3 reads CASSTQDYNEQFF. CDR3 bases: TGTGCCAGCAGTACACAGGACTACAATGAGCAGTTCTTC.

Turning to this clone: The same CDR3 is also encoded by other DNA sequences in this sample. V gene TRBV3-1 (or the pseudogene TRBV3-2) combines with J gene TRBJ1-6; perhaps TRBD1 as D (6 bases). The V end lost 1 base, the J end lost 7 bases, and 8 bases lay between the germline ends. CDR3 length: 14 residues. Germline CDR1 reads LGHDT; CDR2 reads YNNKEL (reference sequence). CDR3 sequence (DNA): TGTGCCAGCAGCCAAGGCCAGGGGAATTCACCCCTCCACTTT. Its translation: CASSQGQGNSPLHF.

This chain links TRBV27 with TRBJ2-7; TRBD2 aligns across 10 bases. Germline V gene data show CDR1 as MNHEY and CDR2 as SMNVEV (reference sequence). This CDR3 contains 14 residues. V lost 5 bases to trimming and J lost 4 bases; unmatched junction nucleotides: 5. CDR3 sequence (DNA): TGTGCCAGCAGTCCGACTAGCGGGCAATACGAGCAGTACTTC. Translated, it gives CASSPTSGQYEQYF.

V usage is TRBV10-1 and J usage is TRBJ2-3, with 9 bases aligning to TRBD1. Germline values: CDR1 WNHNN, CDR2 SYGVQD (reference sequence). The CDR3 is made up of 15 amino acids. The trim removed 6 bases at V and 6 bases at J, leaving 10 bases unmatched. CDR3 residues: CASSNRDRESDTQYF. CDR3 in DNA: TGCGCCAGCAGCAACCGGGACAGGGAGTCCGATACGCAGTATTTT.

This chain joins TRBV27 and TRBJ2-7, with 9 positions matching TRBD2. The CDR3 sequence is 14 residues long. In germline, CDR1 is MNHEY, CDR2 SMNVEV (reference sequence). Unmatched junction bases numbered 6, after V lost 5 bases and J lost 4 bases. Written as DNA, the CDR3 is TGTGCCAGCAGTAGGGGACTAGCCACATACGAGCAGTACTTC. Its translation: CASSRGLATYEQYF.

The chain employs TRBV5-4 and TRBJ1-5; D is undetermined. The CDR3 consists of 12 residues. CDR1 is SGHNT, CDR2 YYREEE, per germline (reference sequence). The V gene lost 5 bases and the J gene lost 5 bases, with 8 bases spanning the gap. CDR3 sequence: CASSSPDQPQHF. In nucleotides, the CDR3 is TGTGCCAGCAGTTCTCCGGATCAGCCCCAGCATTTT.

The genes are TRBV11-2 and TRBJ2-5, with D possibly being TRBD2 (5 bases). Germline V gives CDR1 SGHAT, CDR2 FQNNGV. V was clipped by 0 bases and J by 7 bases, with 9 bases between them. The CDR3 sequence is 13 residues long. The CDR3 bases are TGTGCCAGCAGCTTAGACTCAGCGGCGACCCAGTACTTC. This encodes CASSLDSAATQYF.

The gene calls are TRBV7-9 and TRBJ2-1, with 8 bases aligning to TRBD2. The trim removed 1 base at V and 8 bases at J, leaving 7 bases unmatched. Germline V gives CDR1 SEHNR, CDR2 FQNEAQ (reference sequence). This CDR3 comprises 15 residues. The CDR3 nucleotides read TGTGCCAGCAGCTTAGTCGGGAGGGCCGGCCATGAGCAGTTCTTC. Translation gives CASSLVGRAGHEQFF.